Listed below are T cell receptor beta chains from one sample, sequenced in a study of blood T cell repertoires in COVID-19. Profiling relied on immunoSEQ multiplex PCR, and the TCRdb table lists in-frame clones only, not all of them. The sample shows around 300,000 clones, about 88% of them seen only once. Sequencing was performed on PBMCs or T cells enriched from blood (not recorded which). The receptors stem from a woman aged 60-75 years in a cohort exposed to, infected with or recovered from COVID-19 (not recorded which). CDR3s include the opening cysteine and the closing phenylalanine or tryptophan. D genes are given only for firm matches. The size of a clone is reported for some rows only, either as once, few or many, or as a class for expanded clones.

>TRBJ2-1|-|once|TRBV5-1|14
TGCGCCAGCAGCTTGACGGGATCCTACAATGAGCAGTTCTTC
CASSLTGSYNEQFF
>TRBJ2-3|TRBD1|-|TRBV19|15
TGTGCCAGTAGACGACAGGGAACGGTCACAGATACGCAGTATTTT
CASRRQGTVTDTQYF
>TRBJ1-2|TRBD1|-|TRBV5-8|15
TGTGCCAGCAGCTTGGAACCAGGGGGCGCGTTTGGCTACACCTTC
CASSLEPGGAFGYTF
>TRBJ2-5|TRBD2|-|TRBV28|14
TGTGCCAGCAGTTTCGGGGGGACCCAAGAGACCCAGTACTTC
CASSFGGTQETQYF
>TRBJ2-1|-|-|TRBV5-4|15
TGTGCCAGCAGCCGCGGACAGAGCTCCTACAATGAGCAGTTCTTC
CASSRGQSSYNEQFF
>TRBJ1-6|-|-|TRBV7-2|14
TGTGCCAGCAGCCCAGGCCCTATAATTTCACCCCTCCACTTT
CASSPGPIISPLHF
>TRBJ2-1|-|-|TRBV7-9|13
TGTGCCAGCAGCTTAGACAGGACAAATGAGCAGTTCTTC
CASSLDRTNEQFF
>TRBJ1-2|TRBD1|-|TRBV4-3|15
TGCGCCAGCAGCCAAGTTCGACAGGGGAACTATGGCTACACCTTC
CASSQVRQGNYGYTF
>TRBJ2-1|-|-|TRBV19|16
TGTGCCAGTAGACATAGTGGACAGTTTTCCTACAATGAGCAGTTCTTC
CASRHSGQFSYNEQFF
>TRBJ2-7|-|-|TRBV11-2|15
TGTGCCAGCAGCTCGTCCAGGGTCGGTTCCTACGAGCAGTACTTC
CASSSSRVGSYEQYF
>TRBJ1-5|TRBD1|-|TRBV28|15
TGTGCCAGCAGTCGGACAGGGAATAGCAATCAGCCCCAGCATTTT
CASSRTGNSNQPQHF
>TRBJ2-7|-|-|TRBV7-7|15
TGTGCTAGCAGCTTTCAACCGGGGTCAACCTACGAGCAGTACTTC
CASSFQPGSTYEQYF
>TRBJ2-1|TRBD2|-|TRBV30|13
TGTGCCTGGAGTGTGGGAGCGGGAGATGAGCAGTTCTTC
CAWSVGAGDEQFF
>TRBJ2-3|-|-|TRBV5-1|15
TGCGCCAGCAGCTTGGGGCAGGCACTCACAGATACGCAGTATTTT
CASSLGQALTDTQYF
>TRBJ2-2|TRBD1|-|TRBV11-2|16
TGTGCCAGCAGTTCCGCGGAGACAGGGTTAACCGGGGAGCTGTTTTTT
CASSSAETGLTGELFF